This T cell receptor (beta chain) was sequenced in a study of cytomegalovirus exposure and HLA in healthy donors. About the study: The roughly 120 validation repertoires, a later analysis reported, used the same platform as the 600 to 700 first-cohort repertoires.

Sequenced by immunoSEQ multiplex PCR; TCRdb stores in-frame clones only, minus some. The sample shows 150,000 or so clones, about 90% of them seen only once. The study, taken as a whole, reports: Overall, 164 TCR beta chains were annotated as cytomegalovirus-associated.

Trimming took off 2 bases at V and 4 bases at J, with 14 bases between the two ends. CDR1 and CDR2 (germline): SQVTM, ANQGSEA. This CDR3 has 14 amino acids. About this clone: Its antigen is not identified.

V usage is TRBV29-1 and J usage is TRBJ2-5; tentatively, D is TRBD2 (6 bases). What was sequenced was PBMCs. The TCR comes from a woman in her 30s in good health and CMV-seropositive. The CDR3 coding sequence is TGCAGCGTTGAAAAATCCGGGGGTGGAGAGACCCAGTACTTC. It yields the protein CSVEKSGGGETQYF. The full variable domain, completed using reference TRBV29-1 and TRBJ2-5, is SAVISQKPSRDICQRGTSLTIQCQVDSQVTMMFWYRQQPGQSLTLIATANQGSEATYESGFVIDKFPISRPNLTFSTLTVSNMSPEDSSIYLCSVEKSGGGETQYFGPGTRLLVL.